The 22 T cell receptor beta chains reported below all come from one sample, sequenced in a study of blood T cell repertoires in COVID-19. Sequencing used immunoSEQ multiplex PCR; TCRdb keeps in-frame clones, though not all of them. The sample contains 300,000 to 450,000 clones, roughly 80% of which appear only once. The sample comprised peripheral blood. These receptor sequences come from a human donor with acute or convalescent COVID-19. The donor label of this sample is uncertain.

This chain uses TRBV29-1 with TRBJ1-2; D call uncertain. The CDR3 is made up of 16 amino acids. From germline, CDR1 is SQVTM and CDR2 ANQGSEA. V was pared by 4 bases and J by 0 bases, with 18 bases between. The CDR3 coding sequence is TGCAGCGTTGGGCCCGGGGTCTTATCGACTAACTATGGCTACACCTTC. It encodes CSVGPGVLSTNYGYTF.

This chain joins TRBV19 and TRBJ2-7; D gene unclear. CDR3 length equals 14 residues. From germline, CDR1 is LNHDA and CDR2 SQIVND (reference sequence). Trimming removed 3 bases from V and 2 bases from J, with 11 bases in between. CDR3 sequence (DNA): TGTGCCAGTAGTATGGTTACGGTTCCCTACGAGCAGTACTTC. Protein product: CASSMVTVPYEQYF.

The chain uses TRBV4-1 and TRBJ2-7; tentative D call: TRBD2 (5 bases). The germline V gene encodes CDR1 MGHRA and CDR2 YSYEKL. Trimming cost V 0 bases and J 2 bases, with 14 bases left between them. This CDR3 has 16 amino acids. In nucleotides, the CDR3 is TGCGCCAGCAGCCAAGATGGGCGCGGGTCAGCCTACGAGCAGTACTTC. This gives the protein CASSQDGRGSAYEQYF.

Points on this clone: Other DNA sequences in the same sample also yield this CDR3. V and J are TRBV5-1 and TRBJ2-4, with 10 nucleotides matching TRBD2. Germline CDR1 and CDR2: SGHRS and YFSETQ. V lost 2 bases to trimming and J lost 1 base; unmatched junction nucleotides: 0. CDR3 length equals 15 residues. The CDR3: CASSLAGGAKNIQYF. The CDR3 region has the DNA TGCGCCAGCAGCTTAGCGGGAGGGGCCAAAAACATTCAGTACTTC. The entire variable domain, with the rest obtained from reference TRBV5-1 and TRBJ2-4, is as follows: KAGVTQTPRYLIKTRGQQVTLSCSPISGHRSVSWYQQTPGQGLQFLFEYFSETQRNKGNFPGRFSGRQFSNSRSEMNVSTLELGDSALYLCASSLAGGAKNIQYFGAGTRLSVL.

The chain uses TRBV24-1 and TRBJ2-5, with 12 bases identical to TRBD2. J lost 5 bases, V lost 3 bases, and 6 bases had no gene match. The CDR3 is 16 amino acids. Germline CDR1 reads KGHDR; CDR2 reads SFDVKD. This chain's CDR3 is CATSDPLAGGRETQYF. CDR3 coding DNA: TGTGCCACCAGTGATCCGCTAGCGGGGGGGCGGGAGACCCAGTACTTC.

J is TRBJ2-7 and V is TRBV5-5, with 7 nucleotides matching TRBD2. The CDR3 consists of 18 residues. Germline CDR1 reads SGHKS; CDR2 reads YYEKEE (reference sequence). With V trimmed by 4 bases and J by 3 bases, 19 bases remained unmatched. The CDR3 loop is CASSHRGSGAGSFYEQYF. Written as DNA, the CDR3 is TGTGCCAGCAGCCACCGAGGGAGCGGGGCAGGGAGTTTCTACGAGCAGTACTTC.

V and J are TRBV29-1 and TRBJ1-1, with D hard to call. From germline, CDR1 is SQVTM and CDR2 ANQGSEA. This CDR3 is built from 10 residues. Trimming removed 6 bases at V and 1 base at J, with 3 bases between. CDR3 protein: CSVQNTEAFF. The CDR3 coding sequence is TGCAGCGTACAGAACACTGAAGCTTTCTTT.

This rearrangement joins TRBV18 to TRBJ1-1, with 11 bases matching TRBD1. Germline loops: CDR1 KGHSH, CDR2 LQKENI. The V segment lost 6 bases and the J segment 10 bases; nucleotides outside the gene matches: 7. The CDR3 is 13 amino acids. The CDR3, as DNA: TGTGCCAGCTCTCTCGGACAGGGGGCTGCAGCTTTCTTT. Translation: CASSLGQGAAAFF.

This chain links TRBV18 with TRBJ2-3, with a tentative D call TRBD1 (6 bases). The CDR3 runs 14 residues. Germline loops: CDR1 KGHSH, CDR2 LQKENI. Trimming left V 4 bases short and J 3 bases short, with 11 bases between. The CDR3 loop reads CASSLTRGTDTQYF. The CDR3 coding sequence is TGTGCCAGCTCACTGACGAGGGGGACAGATACGCAGTATTTT.

The chain uses TRBV19 and TRBJ1-1; TRBD1 matches 8 bases. J lost 0 bases, V lost 5 bases, and 5 bases had no gene match. The CDR3 spans 15 residues. The germline V gene encodes CDR1 LNHDA and CDR2 SQIVND (reference sequence). Here the CDR3 DNA reads TGTGCCAGTAGTCCGCGACAGGGGATGAACACTGAAGCTTTCTTT. It specifies CASSPRQGMNTEAFF.

The V call is TRBV5-4, the J call TRBJ1-1, with D perhaps TRBD1 (6 bases). Germline lookup yields CDR1 SGHNT and CDR2 YYREEE (reference sequence). CDR3 length: 14 residues. Deletions cut 2 bases from V and 5 bases from J, with 13 bases between. CDR3 nucleotides: TGTGCCAGCAGCTTTGACAGGAAACGAACTGAAGCTTTCTTT. This encodes CASSFDRKRTEAFF.

The rearrangement joins TRBV29-1 to TRBJ1-1; TRBD1 agrees at 8 bases. CDR3 size: 14 residues. From germline, CDR1 is SQVTM and CDR2 ANQGSEA. Germline trimming cut 7 bases from V and 0 bases from J; bases unmatched to any gene: 7. CDR3 residues: CSAYWTGLNTEAFF. CDR3 DNA sequence: TGCAGCGCATACTGGACAGGGCTGAACACTGAAGCTTTCTTT.

The chain carries TRBV7-2 and TRBJ1-4; D is uncertain. Trimming left V 3 bases short and J 7 bases short, with 9 bases between. Germline V gene lookup returns CDR1 SGHTA and CDR2 FQGNSA. The CDR3 runs 13 residues. This CDR3 is CASSFLGSEKLFF. The CDR3 DNA is TGTGCCAGCAGCTTCCTTGGGAGTGAAAAACTGTTTTTT.

The rearrangement joins TRBV28 to TRBJ1-5; 7 bases align to TRBD1. CDR3 length: 15 amino acids. The V segment lost 4 bases and the J segment 5 bases; nucleotides outside the gene matches: 8. Germline CDR1 MDHEN, CDR2 SYDVKM. In DNA form, the CDR3 reads TGTGCCAGCAGTTGGTCCACAGGGGAGGATCAGCCCCAGCATTTT. Translation gives CASSWSTGEDQPQHF.

DNA of the CDR3: TGTGCCAGCAGGGTACTCCAGGGGTTTAACAATCAGCCCCAGCATTTT. This encodes CASRVLQGFNNQPQHF. V usage is TRBV28 and J usage is TRBJ1-5, with a tentative D call TRBD1 (6 bases). The length of the CDR3 is 16 residues. Germline values: CDR1 MDHEN, CDR2 SYDVKM. Deletions cut 6 bases from V and 3 bases from J, with 18 bases between.

V and J are TRBV7-6 and TRBJ2-7, with TRBD1 identical over 8 bases. The CDR3 runs to 17 residues. With V trimmed by 2 bases and J by 2 bases, 11 bases remained unmatched. CDR1 SGHVS and CDR2 FNYEAQ come from the germline V gene. The CDR3 loop reads CASSLLGQALRTYEQYF. CDR3 coding DNA: TGTGCCAGCAGCTTATTGGGACAGGCGTTACGTACCTACGAGCAGTACTTC.

This clone was recorded a few times. The V gene is TRBV7-8, the J gene TRBJ1-6; 7 bases are a match to TRBD1. This CDR3 has 15 amino acids. Germline trimming cut 0 bases from V and 7 bases from J; bases unmatched to any gene: 3. Germline assignment: CDR1 SGHVS and CDR2 FQNEAQ. The CDR3 protein is CASSLAETGNSPLHF. The CDR3 region has the DNA TGTGCCAGCAGCTTAGCTGAGACAGGGAATTCACCCCTCCACTTT. The full variable domain, with the rest looked up from reference TRBV7-8 and TRBJ1-6, is GAGVSQSPRYKVAKRGQDVALRCDPISGHVSLFWYQQALGQGPEFLTYFQNEAQLDKSGLPSDRFFAERPEGSVSTLKIQRTQQEDSAVYLCASSLAETGNSPLHFGNGTRLTVT.

This chain connects TRBV5-1 to TRBJ2-2; D is perhaps TRBD2 (5 bases). Germline V gene data show CDR1 as SGHRS and CDR2 as YFSETQ. V was pared by 4 bases and J by 4 bases, with 14 bases between. This CDR3 has 15 amino acids. The CDR3 here is CASSAGRSATGELFF. CDR3 nucleotides: TGCGCCAGCAGCGCGGGTAGGAGTGCCACCGGGGAGCTGTTTTTT.

This clone has only one observation. The chain joins TRBV6-1 to TRBJ1-2; weak D call: TRBD1 (6 bases). Trimming removed 3 bases from V and 3 bases from J, with 14 bases in between. The CDR3 loop spans 15 amino acids. Germline V gene lookup returns CDR1 MNHNS and CDR2 SASEGT. The CDR3, as DNA: TGTGCCAGCAGTGAGGGGACACCCTCGGACTATGGCTACACCTTC. It is translated as CASSEGTPSDYGYTF.

The chain joins TRBV7-9 to TRBJ1-1; 7 bases agree with TRBD1. The germline V gene has CDR1 SEHNR and CDR2 FQNEAQ (reference sequence). J gave up 7 bases and V 5 bases, and 22 bases lay outside the gene matches. The CDR3 loop spans 18 amino acids. CDR3 nucleotides: TGTGCCAGCAGCCCGGGCATCATTATGGACAGGAGAGTCAATGAAGCTTTCTTT. Translating gives CASSPGIIMDRRVNEAFF.

The rearrangement links TRBV3-1 (or the pseudogene TRBV3-2) to TRBJ2-1; a possible D gene is TRBD2 (6 bases). CDR3 length: 14 residues. The ends were cut back, 4 bases at V and 9 bases at J, with 16 bases in the middle. The germline CDR1 and CDR2 sequences are LGHDT and YNNKEL (reference sequence). Written as DNA, the CDR3 is TGTGCCAGCAGCCCGCTGCAGGGAGGTAGTGAGCAGTTCTTC. It is translated as CASSPLQGGSEQFF.

The chain uses TRBV28 and TRBJ1-2; a weak D match, TRBD1 (6 bases). Per germline, CDR1 MDHEN and CDR2 SYDVKM. The germline V and J ends were trimmed by 2 bases and 4 bases, with 8 bases remaining between them. This CDR3 is built from 13 residues. This CDR3 reads CASSLGGVYGYTF. The CDR3 DNA reads TGTGCCAGCAGTTTAGGGGGCGTCTATGGCTACACCTTC.